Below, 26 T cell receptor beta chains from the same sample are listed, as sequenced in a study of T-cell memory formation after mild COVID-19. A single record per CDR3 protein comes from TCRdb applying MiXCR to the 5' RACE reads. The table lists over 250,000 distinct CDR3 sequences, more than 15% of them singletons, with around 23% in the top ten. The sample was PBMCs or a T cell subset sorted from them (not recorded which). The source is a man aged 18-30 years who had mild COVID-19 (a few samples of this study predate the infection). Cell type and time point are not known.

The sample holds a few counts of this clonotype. The DNA for the CDR3 is TGTGCCAGCAGTGACAGGATCTACAATGAGCAGTTCTTC. Its translation is CASSDRIYNEQFF. This chain connects TRBV27 to TRBJ2-1; TRBD1 is a possible D gene (6 bases). V lost 5 bases to trimming and J lost 3 bases, with 8 bases between them. CDR3 length equals 13 residues. Germline CDR1 is MNHEY and CDR2 is SMNVEV (reference sequence).

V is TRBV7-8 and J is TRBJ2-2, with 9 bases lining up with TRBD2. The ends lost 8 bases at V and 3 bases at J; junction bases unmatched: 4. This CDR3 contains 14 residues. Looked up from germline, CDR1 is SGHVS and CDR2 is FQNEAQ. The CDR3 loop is CASAGLAYTGELFF. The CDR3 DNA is TGTGCCAGCGCCGGACTAGCGTACACCGGGGAGCTGTTTTTT.

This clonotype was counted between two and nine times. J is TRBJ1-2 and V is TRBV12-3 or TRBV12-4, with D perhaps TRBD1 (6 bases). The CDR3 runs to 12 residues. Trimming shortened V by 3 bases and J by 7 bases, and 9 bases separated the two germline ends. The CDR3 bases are TGTGCCAGCAGTTTCGAGGGGGGTGGCTACACCTTC. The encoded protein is CASSFEGGGYTF.

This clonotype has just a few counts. The CDR3 sequence is CASSLVVWIPTYAYEQYV. In nucleotides, the CDR3 is TGTGCCAGCAGCTTAGTCGTCTGGATCCCGACCTACGCCTACGAGCAGTACGTC. V gene TRBV7-9 combines with J gene TRBJ2-7; no definite D call. The CDR3 is 18 residues long. Germline values: CDR1 SEHNR, CDR2 FQNEAQ (reference sequence). The V and J ends lost 1 base and 2 bases respectively, with 21 bases between them.

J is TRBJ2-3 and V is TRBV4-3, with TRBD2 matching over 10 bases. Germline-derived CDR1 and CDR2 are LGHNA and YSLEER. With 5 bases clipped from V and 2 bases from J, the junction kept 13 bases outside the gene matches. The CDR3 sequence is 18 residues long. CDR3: CASSRTVQLAGHTDTQYF. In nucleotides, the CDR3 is TGCGCCAGCAGCAGAACGGTCCAACTAGCGGGGCACACAGATACGCAGTATTTT.

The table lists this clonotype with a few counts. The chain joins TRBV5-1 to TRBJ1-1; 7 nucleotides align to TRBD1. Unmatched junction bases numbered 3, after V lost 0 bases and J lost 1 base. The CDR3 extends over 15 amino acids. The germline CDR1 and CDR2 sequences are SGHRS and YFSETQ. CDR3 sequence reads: CASSLGGTANTEAFF. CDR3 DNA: TGCGCCAGCAGCTTGGGGGGGACAGCGAACACTGAAGCTTTCTTT.

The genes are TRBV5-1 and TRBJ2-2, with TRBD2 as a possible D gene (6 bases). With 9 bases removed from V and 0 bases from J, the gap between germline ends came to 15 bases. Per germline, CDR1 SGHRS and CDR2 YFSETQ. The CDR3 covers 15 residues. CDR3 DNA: TGCGCCACCTCAATCCGGGACTCGAACACCGGGGAGCTGTTTTTT. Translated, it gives CATSIRDSNTGELFF.

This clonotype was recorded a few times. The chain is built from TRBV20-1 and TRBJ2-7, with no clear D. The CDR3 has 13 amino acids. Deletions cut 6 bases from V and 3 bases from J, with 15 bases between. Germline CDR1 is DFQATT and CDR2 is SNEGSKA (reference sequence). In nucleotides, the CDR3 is TGCAGTGCCCTTGGGCGGTTAGACTACGAGCAGTACTTC. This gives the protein CSALGRLDYEQYF.

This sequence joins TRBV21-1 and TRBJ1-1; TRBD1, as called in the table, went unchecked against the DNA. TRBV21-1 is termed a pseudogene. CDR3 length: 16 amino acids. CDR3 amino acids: CASSIKWDRGYTEAFF. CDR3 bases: TGTGCCAGCAGCATTAAATGGGACAGGGGATATACTGAAGCTTTCTTT.

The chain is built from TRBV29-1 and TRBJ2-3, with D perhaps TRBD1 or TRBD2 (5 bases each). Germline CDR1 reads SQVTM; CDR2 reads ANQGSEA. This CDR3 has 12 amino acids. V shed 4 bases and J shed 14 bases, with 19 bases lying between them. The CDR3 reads CSVGGIGTERYF. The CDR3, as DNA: TGCAGCGTTGGGGGAATAGGGACCGAACGGTATTTT.

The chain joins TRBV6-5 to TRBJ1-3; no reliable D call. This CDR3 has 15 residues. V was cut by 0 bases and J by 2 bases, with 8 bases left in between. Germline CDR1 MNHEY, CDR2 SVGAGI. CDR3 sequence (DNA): TGTGCCAGCAGTTACTCCCTCGGACCTGGAAACACCATATATTTT. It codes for CASSYSLGPGNTIYF.

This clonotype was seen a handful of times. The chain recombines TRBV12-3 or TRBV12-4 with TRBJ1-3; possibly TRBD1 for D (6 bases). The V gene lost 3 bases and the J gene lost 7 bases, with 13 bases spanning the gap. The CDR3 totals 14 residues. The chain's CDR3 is CASSLPGGANTIYF. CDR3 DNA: TGTGCCAGCAGTTTGCCCGGGGGCGCGAACACCATATATTTT.

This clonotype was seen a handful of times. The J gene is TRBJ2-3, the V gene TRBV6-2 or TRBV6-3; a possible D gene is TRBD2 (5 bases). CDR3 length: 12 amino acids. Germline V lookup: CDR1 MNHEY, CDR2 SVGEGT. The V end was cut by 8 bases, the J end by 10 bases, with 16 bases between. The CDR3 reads CASGNLAVSQYF. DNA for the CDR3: TGTGCCAGCGGAAACCTAGCCGTTTCGCAGTATTTT.

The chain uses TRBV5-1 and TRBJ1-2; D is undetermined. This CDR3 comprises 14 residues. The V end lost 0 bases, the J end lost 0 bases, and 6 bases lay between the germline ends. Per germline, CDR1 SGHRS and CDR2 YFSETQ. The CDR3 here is CASSLAPANYGYTF. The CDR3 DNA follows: TGCGCCAGCAGCTTGGCTCCCGCTAACTATGGCTACACCTTC.

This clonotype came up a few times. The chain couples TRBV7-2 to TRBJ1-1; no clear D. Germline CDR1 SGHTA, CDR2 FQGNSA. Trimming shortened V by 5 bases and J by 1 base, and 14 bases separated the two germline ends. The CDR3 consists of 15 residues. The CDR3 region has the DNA TGTGCCAGCAGCCGGACCAGCGTTTCGAACACTGAAGCTTTCTTT. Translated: CASSRTSVSNTEAFF.

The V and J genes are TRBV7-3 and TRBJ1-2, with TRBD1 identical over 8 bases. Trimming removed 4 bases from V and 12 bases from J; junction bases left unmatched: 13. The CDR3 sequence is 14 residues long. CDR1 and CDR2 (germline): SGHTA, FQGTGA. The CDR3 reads CASSSGVPGQAHTF. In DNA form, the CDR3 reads TGTGCCAGCAGCTCCGGCGTCCCGGGACAGGCCCACACCTTC.

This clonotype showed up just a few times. CDR3: CASQPGLSSYEQYF. CDR3 DNA: TGCGCCAGCCAACCGGGACTCAGCTCCTACGAGCAGTACTTC. The rearrangement joins TRBV5-1 to TRBJ2-7; maybe TRBD2 (6 bases). Trimming took off 7 bases at V and 0 bases at J, with 14 bases between the two ends. The CDR3 has 14 residues. Germline CDR1 and CDR2: SGHRS and YFSETQ.

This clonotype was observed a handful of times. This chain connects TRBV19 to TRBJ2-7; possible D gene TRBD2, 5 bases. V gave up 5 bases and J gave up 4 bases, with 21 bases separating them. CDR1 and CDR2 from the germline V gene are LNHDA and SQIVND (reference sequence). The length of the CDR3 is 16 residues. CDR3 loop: CASSPFRDEVDYEQYV. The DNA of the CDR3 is TGTGCCAGTAGTCCTTTTCGGGATGAGGTGGATTACGAGCAGTACGTC.

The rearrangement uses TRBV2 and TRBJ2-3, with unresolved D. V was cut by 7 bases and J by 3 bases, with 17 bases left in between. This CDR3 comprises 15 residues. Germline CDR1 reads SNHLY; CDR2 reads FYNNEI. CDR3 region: CASTPNGVGTDTQYF. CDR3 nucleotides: TGTGCCAGCACCCCGAATGGAGTGGGGACAGATACGCAGTATTTT.

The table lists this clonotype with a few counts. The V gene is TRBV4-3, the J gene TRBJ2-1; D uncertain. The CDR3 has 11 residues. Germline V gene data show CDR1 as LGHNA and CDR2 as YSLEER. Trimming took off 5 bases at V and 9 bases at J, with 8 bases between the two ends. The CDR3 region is CASSTHGEQFF. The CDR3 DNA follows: TGCGCCAGCAGCACCCACGGTGAGCAGTTCTTC.

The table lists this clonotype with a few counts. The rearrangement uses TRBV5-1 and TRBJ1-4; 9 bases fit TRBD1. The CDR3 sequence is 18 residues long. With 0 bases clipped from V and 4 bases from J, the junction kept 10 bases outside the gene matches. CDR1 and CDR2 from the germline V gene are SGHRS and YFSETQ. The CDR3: CASSLDGTGWTNNEKLFF. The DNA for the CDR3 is TGCGCCAGCAGCTTGGACGGGACAGGGTGGACTAATAATGAAAAACTGTTTTTT.

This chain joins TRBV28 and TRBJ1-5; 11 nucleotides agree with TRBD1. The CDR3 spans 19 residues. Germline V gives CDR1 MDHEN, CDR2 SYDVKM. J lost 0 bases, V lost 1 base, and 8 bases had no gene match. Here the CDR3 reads CASSLSRTGGPYSNQPQHF. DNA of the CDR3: TGTGCCAGCAGTTTATCCCGGACAGGGGGCCCCTATAGCAATCAGCCCCAGCATTTT. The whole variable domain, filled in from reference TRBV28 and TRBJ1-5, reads DVKVTQSSRYLVKRTGEKVFLECVQDMDHENMFWYRQDPGLGLRLIYFSYDVKMKEKGDIPEGYSVSREKKERFSLILESASTNQTSMYLCASSLSRTGGPYSNQPQHFGDGTRLSIL.

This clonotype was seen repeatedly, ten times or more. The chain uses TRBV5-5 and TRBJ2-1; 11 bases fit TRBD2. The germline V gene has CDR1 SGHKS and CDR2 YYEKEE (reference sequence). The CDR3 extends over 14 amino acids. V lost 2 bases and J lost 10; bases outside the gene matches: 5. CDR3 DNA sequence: TGTGCCAGCAGCTTACTAGCGGGGGAATTCGAGCAGTTCTTC. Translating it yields CASSLLAGEFEQFF.

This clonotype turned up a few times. The CDR3 is CASSRGQSNTDTQYF. CDR3 DNA: TGCGCCAGCAGCCGGGGACAGAGTAACACAGATACGCAGTATTTT. This chain connects TRBV4-3 to TRBJ2-3; 7 bases line up with TRBD1. Germline V gene data show CDR1 as LGHNA and CDR2 as YSLEER. CDR3 length: 15 residues. V lost 4 bases to trimming and J lost 2 bases; unmatched junction nucleotides: 6.

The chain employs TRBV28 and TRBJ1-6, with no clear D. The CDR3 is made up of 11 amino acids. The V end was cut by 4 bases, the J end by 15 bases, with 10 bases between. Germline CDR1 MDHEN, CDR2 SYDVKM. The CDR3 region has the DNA TGTGCCAGCAGTTCATTGGGCCTCCTCCACTTT. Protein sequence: CASSSLGLLHF.

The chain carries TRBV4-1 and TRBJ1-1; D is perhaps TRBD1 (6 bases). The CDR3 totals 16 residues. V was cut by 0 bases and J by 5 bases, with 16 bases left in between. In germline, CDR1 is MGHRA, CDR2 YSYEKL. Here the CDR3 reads CASSQDQGQAWTEAFF. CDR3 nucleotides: TGCGCCAGCAGCCAAGATCAGGGGCAGGCGTGGACTGAAGCTTTCTTT.